The 3 T cell receptor beta chains below were found in one sample sequenced in a study of T cells in Graves' hyperthyroidism and ophthalmopathy. TCR beta CDR3 regions were amplified from RNA transcripts. Researchers ran a first-round RT-PCR on the TCR CDR3 using the HTBI primer set. TCRdb re-analysed the multiplex PCR reads in MiXCR, keeping a single row per CDR3 protein. The table lists 620,000 or so distinct CDR3 sequences, 13% to 15% of them singletons. Sequenced input: blood. These receptors originate from a woman between 50 and 59 years old with Graves' ophthalmopathy.

This clonotype was observed at least ten times. The chain joins TRBV24-1 to TRBJ2-2, with TRBD2 identical over 14 bases. From germline, CDR1 is KGHDR and CDR2 SFDVKD. This CDR3 spans 17 amino acids. V lost 3 bases, J lost 4 bases, and 3 bases stayed unmatched. DNA of the CDR3: TGTGCCACCAGTGATCTGGGACTAGCGGGAGCCACCGGGGAGCTGTTTTTT. It specifies CATSDLGLAGATGELFF.

A few counts support this clonotype. Germline is not matched at one junction end, which may reflect a read error. The rearrangement joins TRBV7-7 to TRBJ2-3, with D possibly being TRBD1 or TRBD2 (6 bases each). CDR3 size: 15 residues. From germline, CDR1 is SSHAT and CDR2 FNYEAQ (reference sequence). Here the CDR3 reads CASSRGQGPTDTQYF. In nucleotides, the CDR3 is TGTGCTAGCAGCCGGGGGCAGGGCCCCACAGATACGCAGTATTTT.

This sequence joins TRBV7-9 and TRBJ2-7; D is tentatively TRBD1 or TRBD2 (5 bases each). The CDR3 spans 16 residues. Looked up from germline, CDR1 is SEHNR and CDR2 is FQNEAQ (reference sequence). With 0 bases removed from V and 0 bases from J, the gap between germline ends came to 12 bases. The CDR3 nucleotides are TGTGCCAGCAGCTTAGCTGGGGACCTAATCTCCTACGAGCAGTACTTC. Translated, it gives CASSLAGDLISYEQYF.